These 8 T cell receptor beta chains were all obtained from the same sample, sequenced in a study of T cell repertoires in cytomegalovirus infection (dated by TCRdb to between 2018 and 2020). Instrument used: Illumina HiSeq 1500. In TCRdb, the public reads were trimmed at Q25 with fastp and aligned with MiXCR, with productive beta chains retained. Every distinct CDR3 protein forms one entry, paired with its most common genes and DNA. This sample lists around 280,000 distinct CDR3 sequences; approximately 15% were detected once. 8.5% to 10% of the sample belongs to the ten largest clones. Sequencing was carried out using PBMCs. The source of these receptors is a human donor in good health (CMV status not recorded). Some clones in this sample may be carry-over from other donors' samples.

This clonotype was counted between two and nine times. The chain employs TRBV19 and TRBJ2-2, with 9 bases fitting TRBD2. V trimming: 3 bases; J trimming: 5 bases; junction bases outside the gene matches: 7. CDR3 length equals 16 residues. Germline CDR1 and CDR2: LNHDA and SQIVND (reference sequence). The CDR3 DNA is TGTGCCAGTAGTATCAGAAGCGGGAGGTCAACCGGGGAGCTGTTTTTT. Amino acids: CASSIRSGRSTGELFF.

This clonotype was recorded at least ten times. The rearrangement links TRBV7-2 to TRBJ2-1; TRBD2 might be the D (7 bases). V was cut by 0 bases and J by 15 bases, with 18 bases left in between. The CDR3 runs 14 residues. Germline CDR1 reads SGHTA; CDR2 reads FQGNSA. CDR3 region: CASSLAPLQGGGFF. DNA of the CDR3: TGTGCCAGCAGCTTAGCCCCTCTACAGGGAGGGGGGTTCTTC.

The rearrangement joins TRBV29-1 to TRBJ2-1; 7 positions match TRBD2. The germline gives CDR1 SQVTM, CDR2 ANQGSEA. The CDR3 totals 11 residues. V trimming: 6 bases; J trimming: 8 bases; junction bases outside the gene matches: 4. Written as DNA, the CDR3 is TGCAGCGTGCTTGGGAGGGATGAGCAGTTCTTC. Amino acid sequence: CSVLGRDEQFF.

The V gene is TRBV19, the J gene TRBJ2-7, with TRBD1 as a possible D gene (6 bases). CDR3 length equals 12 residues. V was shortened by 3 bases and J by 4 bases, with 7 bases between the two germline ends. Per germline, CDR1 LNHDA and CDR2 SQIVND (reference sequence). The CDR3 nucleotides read TGTGCCAGTAGTATGACAGGATACGAGCAGTACTTC. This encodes CASSMTGYEQYF.

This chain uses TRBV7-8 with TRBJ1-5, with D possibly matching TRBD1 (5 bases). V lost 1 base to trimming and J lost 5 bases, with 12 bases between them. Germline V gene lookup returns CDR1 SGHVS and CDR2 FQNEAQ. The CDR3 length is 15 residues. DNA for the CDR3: TGTGCCAGCAGCTTAGGAGGTCAGGGTGATCAGCCCCAGCATTTT. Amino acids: CASSLGGQGDQPQHF.

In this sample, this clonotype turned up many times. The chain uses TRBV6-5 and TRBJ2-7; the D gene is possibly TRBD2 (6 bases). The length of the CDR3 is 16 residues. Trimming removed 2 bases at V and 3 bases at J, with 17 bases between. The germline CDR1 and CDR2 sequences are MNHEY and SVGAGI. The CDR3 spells CASSYGERPGLYEQYF. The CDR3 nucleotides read TGTGCCAGCAGTTACGGGGAGCGTCCGGGACTCTACGAGCAGTACTTC.

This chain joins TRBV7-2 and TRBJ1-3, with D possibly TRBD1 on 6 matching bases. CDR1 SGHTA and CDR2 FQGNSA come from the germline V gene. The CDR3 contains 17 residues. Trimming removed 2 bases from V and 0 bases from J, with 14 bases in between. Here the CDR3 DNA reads TGTGCCAGCAGCTTAAGGGTGGGGGCTTACTCTGGAAACACCATATATTTT. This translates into CASSLRVGAYSGNTIYF.

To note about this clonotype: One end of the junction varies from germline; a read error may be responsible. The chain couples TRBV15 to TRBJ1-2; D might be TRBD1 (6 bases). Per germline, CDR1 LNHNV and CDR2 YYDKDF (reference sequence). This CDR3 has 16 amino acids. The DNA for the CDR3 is TGTGCCACCAGCAAACGGGACATCTCACCTTACTATTGCTACACCTTC. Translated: CATSKRDISPYYCYTF.